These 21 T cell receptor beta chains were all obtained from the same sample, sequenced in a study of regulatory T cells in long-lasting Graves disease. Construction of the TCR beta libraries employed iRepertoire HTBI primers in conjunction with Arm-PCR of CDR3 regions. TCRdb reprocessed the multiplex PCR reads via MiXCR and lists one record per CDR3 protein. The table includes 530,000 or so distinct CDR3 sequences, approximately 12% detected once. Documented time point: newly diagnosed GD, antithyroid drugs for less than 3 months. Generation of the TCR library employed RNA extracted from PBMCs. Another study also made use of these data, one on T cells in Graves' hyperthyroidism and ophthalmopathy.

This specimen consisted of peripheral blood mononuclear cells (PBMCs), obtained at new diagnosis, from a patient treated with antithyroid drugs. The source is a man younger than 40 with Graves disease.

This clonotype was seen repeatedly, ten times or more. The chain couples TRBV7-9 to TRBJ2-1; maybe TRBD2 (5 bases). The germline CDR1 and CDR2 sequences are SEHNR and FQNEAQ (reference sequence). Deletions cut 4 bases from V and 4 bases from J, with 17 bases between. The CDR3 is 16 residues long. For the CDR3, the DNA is TGTGCCAGCAGCTCCCTCTCGGGAACCCAGTACAATGAGCAGTTCTTC. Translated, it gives CASSSLSGTQYNEQFF.

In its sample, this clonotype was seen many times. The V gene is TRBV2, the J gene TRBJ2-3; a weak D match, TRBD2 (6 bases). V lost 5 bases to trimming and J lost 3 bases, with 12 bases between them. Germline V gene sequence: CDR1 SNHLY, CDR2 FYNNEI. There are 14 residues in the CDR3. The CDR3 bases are TGTGCCAGCAGTAGGGACGGGAGTACAGATACGCAGTATTTT. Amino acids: CASSRDGSTDTQYF.

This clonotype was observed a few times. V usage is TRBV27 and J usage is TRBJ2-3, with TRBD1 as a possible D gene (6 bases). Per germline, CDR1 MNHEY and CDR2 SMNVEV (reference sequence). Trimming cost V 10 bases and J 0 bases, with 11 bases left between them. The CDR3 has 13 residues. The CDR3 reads CATYRASTDTQYF. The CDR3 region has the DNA TGTGCCACCTACAGGGCTAGCACAGATACGCAGTATTTT.

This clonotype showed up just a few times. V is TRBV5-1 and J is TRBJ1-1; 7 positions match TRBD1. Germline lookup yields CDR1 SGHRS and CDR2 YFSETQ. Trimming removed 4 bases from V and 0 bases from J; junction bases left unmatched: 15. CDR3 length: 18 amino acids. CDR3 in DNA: TGCGCCAGCAGCGGGACAGCGTCGGCCTCTTTCATGAACACTGAAGCTTTCTTT. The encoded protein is CASSGTASASFMNTEAFF. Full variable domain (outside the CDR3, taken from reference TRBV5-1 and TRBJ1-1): KAGVTQTPRYLIKTRGQQVTLSCSPISGHRSVSWYQQTPGQGLQFLFEYFSETQRNKGNFPGRFSGRQFSNSRSEMNVSTLELGDSALYLCASSGTASASFMNTEAFFGQGTRLTVV.

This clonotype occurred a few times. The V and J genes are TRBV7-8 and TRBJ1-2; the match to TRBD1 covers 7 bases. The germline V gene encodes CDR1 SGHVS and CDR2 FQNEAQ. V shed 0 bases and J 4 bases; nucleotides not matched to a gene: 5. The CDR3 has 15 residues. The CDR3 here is CASSLAVGTAYGYTF. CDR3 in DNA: TGTGCCAGCAGCTTAGCGGTGGGGACAGCCTATGGCTACACCTTC.

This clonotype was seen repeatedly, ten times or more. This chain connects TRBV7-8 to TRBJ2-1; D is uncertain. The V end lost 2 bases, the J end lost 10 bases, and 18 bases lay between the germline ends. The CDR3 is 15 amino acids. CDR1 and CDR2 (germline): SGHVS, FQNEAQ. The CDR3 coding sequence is TGTGCCAGCAGCTTAACAACGGCCCCGCGAGACGAGCAGTTCTTC. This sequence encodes CASSLTTAPRDEQFF.

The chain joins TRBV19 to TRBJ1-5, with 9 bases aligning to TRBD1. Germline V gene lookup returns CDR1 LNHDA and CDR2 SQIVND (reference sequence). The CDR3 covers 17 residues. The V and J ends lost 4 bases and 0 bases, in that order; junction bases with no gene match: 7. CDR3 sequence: CASSKGQGKNSNQPQHF. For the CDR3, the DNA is TGTGCCAGTAGTAAGGGACAGGGAAAGAATAGCAATCAGCCCCAGCATTTT.

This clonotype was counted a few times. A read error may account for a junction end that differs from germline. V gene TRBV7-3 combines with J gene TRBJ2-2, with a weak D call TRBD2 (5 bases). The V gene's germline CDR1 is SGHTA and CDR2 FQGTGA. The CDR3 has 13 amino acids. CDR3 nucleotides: TGTGCCAGCAGACGACGGAACACCGGGGAGCTATTTTTT. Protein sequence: CASRRRNTGELFF.

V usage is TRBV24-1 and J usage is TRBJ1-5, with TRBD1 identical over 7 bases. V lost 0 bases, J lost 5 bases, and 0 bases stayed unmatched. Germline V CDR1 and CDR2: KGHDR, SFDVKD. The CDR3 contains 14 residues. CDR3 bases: TGTGCCACCAGTGATTTGACAGGGGATCAGCCCCAGCATTTT. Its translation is CATSDLTGDQPQHF.

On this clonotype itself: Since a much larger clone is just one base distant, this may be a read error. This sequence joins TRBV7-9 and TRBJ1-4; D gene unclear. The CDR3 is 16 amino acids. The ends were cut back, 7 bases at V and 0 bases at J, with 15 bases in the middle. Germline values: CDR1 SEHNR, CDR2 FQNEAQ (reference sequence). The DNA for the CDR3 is TGTGCCAGCAATCGGGAGGGAAGGCCAACTAATGAAAAACTGTTTTTT. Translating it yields CASNREGRPTNEKLFF.

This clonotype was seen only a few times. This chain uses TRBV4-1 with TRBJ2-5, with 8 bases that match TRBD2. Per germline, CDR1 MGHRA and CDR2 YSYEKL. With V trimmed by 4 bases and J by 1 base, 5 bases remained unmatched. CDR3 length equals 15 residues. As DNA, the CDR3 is TGCGCCAGCAGCCGTCCGAGCGGGAGCCAAGAGACCCAGTACTTC. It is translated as CASSRPSGSQETQYF.

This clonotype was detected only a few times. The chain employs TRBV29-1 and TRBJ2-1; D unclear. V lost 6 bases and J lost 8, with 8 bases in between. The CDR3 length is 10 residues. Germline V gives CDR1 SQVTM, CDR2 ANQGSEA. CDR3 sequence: CSVLWDEQFF. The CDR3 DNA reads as TGCAGCGTACTATGGGATGAGCAGTTCTTC.

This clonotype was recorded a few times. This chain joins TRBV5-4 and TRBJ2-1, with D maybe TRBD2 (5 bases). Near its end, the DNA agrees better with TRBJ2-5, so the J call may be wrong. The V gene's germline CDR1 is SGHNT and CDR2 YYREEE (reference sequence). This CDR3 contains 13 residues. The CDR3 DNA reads TGTGCCAGCAGCCTAGCCGATTGGGTCCCCCAGTACTTC. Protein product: CASSLADWVPQYF.

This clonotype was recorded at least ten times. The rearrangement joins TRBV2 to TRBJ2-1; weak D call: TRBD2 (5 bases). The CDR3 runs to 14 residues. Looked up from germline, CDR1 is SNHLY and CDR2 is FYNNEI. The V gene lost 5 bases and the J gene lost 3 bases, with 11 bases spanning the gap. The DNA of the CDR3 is TGTGCCAGCAGTCTAGAGGGAAACTACAATGAGCAGTTCTTC. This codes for CASSLEGNYNEQFF. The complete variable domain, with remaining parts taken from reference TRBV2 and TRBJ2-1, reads EPEVTQTPSHQVTQMGQEVILRCVPISNHLYFYWYRQILGQKVEFLVSFYNNEISEKSEIFDDQFSVERPDGSNFTLKIRSTKLEDSAMYFCASSLEGNYNEQFFGPGTRLTVL.

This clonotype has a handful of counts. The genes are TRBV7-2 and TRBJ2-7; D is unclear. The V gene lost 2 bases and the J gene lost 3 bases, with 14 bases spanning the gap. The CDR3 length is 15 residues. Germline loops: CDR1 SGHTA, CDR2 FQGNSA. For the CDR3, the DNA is TGTGCCAGCAGCTTAAACGGTCGGGCCCTCTACGAGCAGTACTTC. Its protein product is CASSLNGRALYEQYF.

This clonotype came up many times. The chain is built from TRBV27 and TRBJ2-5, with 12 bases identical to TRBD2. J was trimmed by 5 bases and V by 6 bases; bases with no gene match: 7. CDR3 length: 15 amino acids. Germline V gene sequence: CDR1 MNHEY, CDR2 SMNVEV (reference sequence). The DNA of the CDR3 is TGTGCCAGCAGCCGACTAGCGGGAGTATGGGAGACCCAGTACTTC. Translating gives CASSRLAGVWETQYF.

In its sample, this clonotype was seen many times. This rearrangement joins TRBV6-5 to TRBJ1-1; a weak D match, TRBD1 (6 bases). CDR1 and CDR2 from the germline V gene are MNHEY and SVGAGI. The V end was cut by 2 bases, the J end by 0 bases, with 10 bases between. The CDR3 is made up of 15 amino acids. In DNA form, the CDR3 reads TGTGCCAGCAGTTACGACAGGAGAATGAACACTGAAGCTTTCTTT. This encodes CASSYDRRMNTEAFF.

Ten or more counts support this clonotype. This chain's CDR3 is CASTRGQQTGELFF. CDR3 in DNA: TGTGCCAGTACCCGGGGACAACAAACCGGGGAGCTGTTTTTT. This chain uses TRBV19 with TRBJ2-2; TRBD1 might be the D (6 bases). CDR3 length: 14 amino acids. Germline CDR1 LNHDA, CDR2 SQIVND (reference sequence). V was trimmed by 7 bases and J by 5 bases, leaving 14 bases between them.

The CDR3 here is CASSRDSSTGELFF. The CDR3 coding sequence is TGTGCCAGCAGCCGGGACTCGTCCACCGGGGAGCTGTTTTTT. The chain recombines TRBV4-2 with TRBJ2-2; TRBD2 is a possible D gene (6 bases). Deletions cut 4 bases from V and 4 bases from J, with 10 bases between. The length of the CDR3 is 14 residues. Germline V CDR1 and CDR2: LGHNA, YNFKEQ.

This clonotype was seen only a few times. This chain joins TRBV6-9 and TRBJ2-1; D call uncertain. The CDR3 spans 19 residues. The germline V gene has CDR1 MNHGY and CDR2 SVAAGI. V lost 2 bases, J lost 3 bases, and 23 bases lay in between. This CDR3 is CASSYGSSYTEGNYNEQFF. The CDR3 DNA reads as TGTGCCAGCAGTTATGGGTCCTCGTACACGGAAGGGAACTACAATGAGCAGTTCTTC.

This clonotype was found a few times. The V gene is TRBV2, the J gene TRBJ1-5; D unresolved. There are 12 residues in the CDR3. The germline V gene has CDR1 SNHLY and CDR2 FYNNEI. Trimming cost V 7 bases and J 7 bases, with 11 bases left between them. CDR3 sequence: CASNLVGQPQHF. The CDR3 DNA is TGTGCCAGCAATCTGGTCGGCCAGCCCCAGCATTTT. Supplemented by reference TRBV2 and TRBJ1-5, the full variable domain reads EPEVTQTPSHQVTQMGQEVILRCVPISNHLYFYWYRQILGQKVEFLVSFYNNEISEKSEIFDDQFSVERPDGSNFTLKIRSTKLEDSAMYFCASNLVGQPQHFGDGTRLSIL.